This T cell receptor (beta chain) was profiled in a study of Tregs in tolerant kidney transplant recipients. Study outcomes and limitations: In tolerant patients, donor-specific Tregs outgrew total Tregs, suggesting antigen-driven expansion.

The CDR3 length is 15 residues. Germline lookup yields CDR1 LNHDA and CDR2 SQIVND (reference sequence). Trimming left V 0 bases short and J 2 bases short, with 10 bases between. TCRdb keeps only in-frame clones here, not all; method: immunoSEQ multiplex PCR. Its table lists tens of thousands of clones. On this clone: Its antigen is currently unknown. The missing CDR3 end, 3 residues past where the read stops, is filled in from the germline J gene.

The TCR sequence derives from a human donor who received a combined kidney and bone marrow transplant. The rearrangement joins TRBV19 to TRBJ1-2; D unclear. Sequencing used CD4+ T cells from blood, obtained before the transplant. The CDR3 here is CASSIDRATNYGYTF. The sequenced part of the CDR3 DNA is TGTGCCAGTAGTATAGATCGTGCGACAAACTATGGC.